This T cell receptor (beta chain) was found in a study of regulatory dendritic cells for organ transplantation. With regard to this clone: Its antigen is still unknown.

Sorted T cells were CFSE-labeled and cultured 5 days with allogeneic regulatory or mature dendritic cells at 1:10. Sequencing used immunoSEQ multiplex PCR; TCRdb keeps in-frame clones, though not all of them. The repertoire includes over 10,000 clones, just under 90% of them detected once, and about 0.21% sits in the top ten. Study conclusions and caveats: Mature dendritic cells appeared to drive more memory CD8+ clonal expansion than regulatory ones.

The TCR was taken from a human donor in good health. Sequences were obtained from naive CD8+ T cells from blood cultured with regulatory dendritic cells. Subset described: CD45RA+ naive T cells.

The chain's CDR3 is CASSFSANTEAFF. In nucleotides, the CDR3 is TGTGCCAGCAGTTTTTCGGCAAACACTGAAGCTTTCTTT. The chain combines TRBV27 with TRBJ1-1; D remains ambiguous. There are 13 residues in the CDR3. In germline, CDR1 is MNHEY, CDR2 SMNVEV (reference sequence). V was shortened by 3 bases and J by 2 bases, with 7 bases between the two germline ends.